Below, one TCR beta chain is given with its context. Only in-frame clones appear in the TCRdb table, and some are missing; sequencing was by immunoSEQ multiplex PCR. The sample records roughly 380,000 clones, over 75% being singletons. The sample is drawn from a study of blood T cell repertoires in COVID-19. Seattle patient enrollment occurred during active infection, with longitudinal follow-up thereafter. CDR1 and CDR2 (germline): LNHDA, SQIVND (reference sequence). Trimming took off 8 bases at V and 11 bases at J, with 22 bases between the two ends. The CDR3 is 14 amino acids. The rearrangement joins TRBV19 to TRBJ1-3, with a tentative D call TRBD1 (6 bases). Sequenced sample: peripheral blood. This sequence originates from a woman aged 40 to 55 with COVID-19, enrolled during active disease. In DNA form, the CDR3 reads TGTGCCAGTGGTGGGGTGCAGGGGAGAGGCGCCATATATTTT. It encodes CASGGVQGRGAIYF.